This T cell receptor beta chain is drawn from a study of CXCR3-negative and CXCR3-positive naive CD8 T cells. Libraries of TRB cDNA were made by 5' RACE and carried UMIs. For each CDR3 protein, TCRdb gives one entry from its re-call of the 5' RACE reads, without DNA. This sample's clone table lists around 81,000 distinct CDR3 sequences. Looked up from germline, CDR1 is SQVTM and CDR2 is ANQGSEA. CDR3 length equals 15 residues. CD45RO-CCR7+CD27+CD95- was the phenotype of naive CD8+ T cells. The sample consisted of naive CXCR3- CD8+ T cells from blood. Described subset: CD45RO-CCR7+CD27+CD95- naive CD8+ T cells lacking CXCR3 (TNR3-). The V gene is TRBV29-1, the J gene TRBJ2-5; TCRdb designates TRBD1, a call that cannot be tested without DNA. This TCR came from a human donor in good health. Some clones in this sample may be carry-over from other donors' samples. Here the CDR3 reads CSVVMPHDRQETQYF. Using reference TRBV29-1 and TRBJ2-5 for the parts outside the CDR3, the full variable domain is SAVISQKPSRDICQRGTSLTIQCQVDSQVTMMFWYRQQPGQSLTLIATANQGSEATYESGFVIDKFPISRPNLTFSTLTVSNMSPEDSSIYLCSVVMPHDRQETQYFGPGTRLLVL.